Here is one TCR beta chain with its context. Its antigen remains unidentified. Base qualities are missing; no much larger clone stands one base away. The sample comes from a study of blood T cell repertoires in COVID-19 (dated by TCRdb to about 2020). Context from the whole study: Samples covering the acute and convalescent phases of COVID-19 were provided by collaborators in the United States, Italy and Spain. Deeply sampled blood TCRbeta repertoires from subjects exposed to, actively infected with, or recovered from COVID-19 were included in the dataset. Nearly every sample came with metadata listing a de-identified subject ID, COVID-19 status, age in years and sex. The samples were drawn from the first 160 participants of the ongoing ImmuneRACE study and from about 1,200 subjects provided by 6 global collaborators. HLA class I and class II types, where available, came from metadata supplied by the sample provider rather than from assay-based typing. The material from the prospective study consisted of cDNA or gDNA derived from T cells, B-cell-depleted T cells, or PBMCs. The repertoires were released in a freely available public database intended as a resource for research on the immune response to SARS-CoV-2.

Study-wide conclusions, independent of this receptor: The amount of clinical and demographic metadata varied by source and participant and was provided uncurated.

Including the terminal cysteine and phenylalanine, the CDR3 comprises 12 residues. The read is trimmed to its CDR3 DNA, 36 bases read in frame from base 1. V is reduced by 0 bases and J by 5 bases, leaving a spacing of 5 bases between them. Per the germline V gene, SGHTA is the CDR1 and FQGNSA is the CDR2. Each collaborating institution followed its own protocols to collect whole blood in K2EDTA tubes. Collaborator samples were shipped for TCRbeta analysis as frozen whole blood, isolated PBMCs, or DNA extracted from either sample type. TCRbeta CDR3 regions were amplified from genomic DNA using the immunoSEQ Assay, a bias-controlled multiplex PCR. Per the original workflow: Nucleated cell counts per sample were estimated from amplification of reference gene primers within the assay. To quantify the absolute abundance of each unique TCRbeta CDR3 rearrangement, sequence reads were collapsed and filtered. For each sample, productive Simpson clonality was calculated as the square root of Simpson's diversity index over productive rearrangements. TCRdb stores this immuneACCESS table with in-frame sequences only. Part of the clones is absent; in the studies checked, under half of the shortfall reflects unresolved V genes, and no reason is known for the rest. V and J calls plus clone size are reproduced from that table; the DNA served to infer D and trimming. In all, the sample holds some 58,000 clones, and 92% of those were seen once. The ten largest clones take up under 5.5% of the sample.

The rearrangement joined TRBV7-2 to TRBJ2-7; the D gene is perhaps TRBD2, on 5 matching bases. The source material was peripheral blood. This receptor was obtained from a man aged 45-65 years with active COVID-19. At the DNA level, the sequence is TGTGCCAGCAGCTTAGCCGGGGACGAGCAGTACTTC. The translation is CASSLAGDEQYF.